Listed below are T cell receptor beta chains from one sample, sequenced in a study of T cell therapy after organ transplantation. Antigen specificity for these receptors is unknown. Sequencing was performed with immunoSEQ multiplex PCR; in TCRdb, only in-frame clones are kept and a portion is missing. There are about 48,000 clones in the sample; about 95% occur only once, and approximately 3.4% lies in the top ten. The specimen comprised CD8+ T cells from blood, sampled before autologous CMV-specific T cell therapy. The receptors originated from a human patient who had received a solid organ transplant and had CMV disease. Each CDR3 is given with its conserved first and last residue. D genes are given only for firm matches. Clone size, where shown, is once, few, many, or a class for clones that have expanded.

TGTGCCAGCAGCCAAGAGGGAATTTGGGAGGAGGCCTACAATGAGCAGTTCTTC	CASSQEGIWEEAYNEQFF	.	.	TRBJ2-1	TRBV4-2
TGTGCCACCAAAAAGGGGGCCCACGAGCAGTACTTC	CATKKGAHEQYF	.	TRBD1	TRBJ2-7	TRBV6-6
TGTGCCAGCAGTGAAACTAGCGGGGGGGACAATGAGCAGTTCTTC	CASSETSGGDNEQFF	.	TRBD2	TRBJ2-1	TRBV2
TGTGCCAGCAGTTTTCCGACAACCACCGGGGAGCTGTTTTTT	CASSFPTTTGELFF	.	.	TRBJ2-2	TRBV27
TGCAGCGTTGGGGTAAACTATGGCTACACCTTC	CSVGVNYGYTF	.	.	TRBJ1-2	TRBV29-1
TGTGCCACCAGCAGAACCCCTCCGGGAATCGGAAACACCATATATTTT	CATSRTPPGIGNTIYF	.	.	TRBJ1-3	TRBV15
TGCGCCAGCAGCCAGGGGACAGTAACTAACTATGGCTACACCTTC	CASSQGTVTNYGYTF	once	TRBD1	TRBJ1-2	TRBV4-3
TGTGCCAGCAAGTTTAGGGAGGGTGGCTATGGCTACACCTTC	CASKFREGGYGYTF	.	.	TRBJ1-2	TRBV6-6
TGTGCCAGCAGCCAATTTGAGGGCTTCTACAATGAGCAGTTCTTC	CASSQFEGFYNEQFF	.	.	TRBJ2-1	TRBV14
TGTGCCAGCAGCTTAGGTGGCTTAGGCTACACCTTC	CASSLGGLGYTF	.	.	TRBJ1-2	TRBV7-9
TGCGCCAGCAGCTTGATAGCGGGAGTGGAAGCCTACGAGCAGTACTTC	CASSLIAGVEAYEQYF	.	TRBD2	TRBJ2-7	TRBV5-1
TGTGCCAGCAGCGTAGTGGGGGAAAACTATGGCTACACCTTC	CASSVVGENYGYTF	.	.	TRBJ1-2	TRBV9
TGTGCCACCAGAGTTGACGGGCACTACGAGCAGTACTTC	CATRVDGHYEQYF	.	.	TRBJ2-7	TRBV15
TGTGCTAGTGGTTTGGTGACGGGAGTCCCAACAGATACGCAGTATTTT	CASGLVTGVPTDTQYF	.	.	TRBJ2-3	TRBV12-5
TGCGCCAGCAGTTCGCCGTCCGGGACAGGGATTGTATACACCTTC	CASSSPSGTGIVYTF	once	TRBD1	TRBJ1-2	TRBV5-1
TGTGCCAGCAGCTCCATACCGGACAGCCCCTCCTACGAGCAGTACTTC	CASSSIPDSPSYEQYF	.	.	TRBJ2-7	TRBV5-6
TGTGCCAGCAGTTTAAGTGGCAGGGCGGACTATGGCTACACCTTC	CASSLSGRADYGYTF	.	.	TRBJ1-2	TRBV27
TGCGCCAGCAGCTTGGAAGGATTGGTTAACTCCTACGAGCAGTACTTC	CASSLEGLVNSYEQYF	.	.	TRBJ2-7	TRBV5-1
TGTGCCAGTAGTCCGGGACAGGGGGGTGGCACTGAAGCTTTCTTT	CASSPGQGGGTEAFF	.	TRBD1	TRBJ1-1	TRBV19
TGTGCCAGCAGTTTATCTAGCGGGAGTATTACAGATACGCAGTATTTT	CASSLSSGSITDTQYF	.	TRBD2	TRBJ2-3	TRBV27
TGTGCCAGCAGTCTTGGGACGGGACGGGGGGCCCAGCATTTT	CASSLGTGRGAQHF	.	.	TRBJ1-5	TRBV27
TGCGCCAGCAGCCTCATCCAGGGGGTTCGTCGAGAGACCCAGTACTTC	CASSLIQGVRRETQYF	once	TRBD1	TRBJ2-5	TRBV10-1
TGTGCCAGCAGAATCACAGGGGGCAATCAGCCCCAGCATTTT	CASRITGGNQPQHF	.	TRBD1	TRBJ1-5	TRBV6-5
TGTGCCAGCGGAGACGGAAATGGCTACACCTTC	CASGDGNGYTF	.	.	TRBJ1-2	TRBV9
TGTGCCAGCAGCTTAGTCGTGAACACTGAAGCTTTCTTT	CASSLVVNTEAFF	.	.	TRBJ1-1	TRBV7-9
TGTGCTAGTGGTTTGAGTGTGACTAGCGGGGGGGTCGACCAAGAGACCCAGTACTTC	CASGLSVTSGGVDQETQYF	.	TRBD2	TRBJ2-5	TRBV12-5
TGCGCCAGCAGCTTGGCTGGAGAAAAGGCCTACGAGCAGTACTTC	CASSLAGEKAYEQYF	.	.	TRBJ2-7	TRBV5-1
TGCGCCAGCAGCTTGGCCCGGGAGAGGGGAGATACGCAGTATTTT	CASSLARERGDTQYF	once	.	TRBJ2-3	TRBV5-1
TGTGCCAGCAGTTCGGGACAGGGGATGTACAATGAGCAGTTCTTC	CASSSGQGMYNEQFF	once	TRBD1	TRBJ2-1	TRBV27
TGTGCCAGCAGTGGGTGGCAGGGTAGCAATCAGCCCCAGCATTTT	CASSGWQGSNQPQHF	.	.	TRBJ1-5	TRBV27
TGTGCCAGCAGTTTACTGGGTTTGAATGGCTACACCTTC	CASSLLGLNGYTF	once	.	TRBJ1-2	TRBV27
TGTGCCAGCAGCACGGGACTAGCGGGGGGTGAGAATGAGCAGTTCTTC	CASSTGLAGGENEQFF	.	TRBD2	TRBJ2-1	TRBV7-9
TGTGCCAGCAGTTCCGGACAGACTCAGAACACTGAAGCTTTCTTT	CASSSGQTQNTEAFF	few	.	TRBJ1-1	TRBV7-9
TGTGCCAGCAGGGGACAAGGCCAGGAGCAGTACTTC	CASRGQGQEQYF	.	.	TRBJ2-7	TRBV2
TGCAGTGCTAGAGGCCACAATGAGCAGTTCTTC	CSARGHNEQFF	.	.	TRBJ2-1	TRBV20-1
TGTGCCAGCAGCTTAGGGGCAGGGGGTGACAATCAGCCCCAGCATTTT	CASSLGAGGDNQPQHF	.	TRBD1	TRBJ1-5	TRBV7-8
TGTGCCAGCAGTATGACCTGGGACGGAGGCTACGAGCAGTACTTC	CASSMTWDGGYEQYF	.	.	TRBJ2-7	TRBV6-4
TGTGCCAGTAGTATAGGTACACCATCCTACGAGCAGTACTTC	CASSIGTPSYEQYF	.	.	TRBJ2-7	TRBV19
TGTGCCAGCAGCTTGATGGGGAACACTGAAGCTTTCTTT	CASSLMGNTEAFF	.	.	TRBJ1-1	TRBV5-4
TGTGCCAGCAGCTTCCCAGGGGCAGATACGCAGTATTTT	CASSFPGADTQYF	.	.	TRBJ2-3	TRBV11-3
TGTGCCAGCAGTGTAATGGAGGGCGAGCAGTTCTTC	CASSVMEGEQFF	.	.	TRBJ2-1	TRBV25-1
TGTGCCAGCAGTTACGGGACATACGGTGAAAAACTGTTTTTT	CASSYGTYGEKLFF	.	.	TRBJ1-4	TRBV27
TGTGCCAGCAGCGTAGTGGAGGGATCAGGCTACACCTTC	CASSVVEGSGYTF	.	.	TRBJ1-2	TRBV9
TGTGCCAGCAGTTCCGGACCTAGCAATCAGCCCCAGCATTTT	CASSSGPSNQPQHF	.	.	TRBJ1-5	TRBV2
TGTGCCAGCAGCCCGGGACTCATGAACACTGAAGCTTTCTTT	CASSPGLMNTEAFF	.	.	TRBJ1-1	TRBV27
TGTGCCAGCAGCTTAACGGGGGGTCTTCAAGAGACCCAGTACTTC	CASSLTGGLQETQYF	.	.	TRBJ2-5	TRBV7-3
TGTGCCAGCAGCGGACAGGGGGCAGCGTACGAGCAGTACTTC	CASSGQGAAYEQYF	.	TRBD1	TRBJ2-7	TRBV9
TGTGCCACCAGTTCCAGTGGACTCGCCACAGATACGCAGTATTTT	CATSSSGLATDTQYF	.	.	TRBJ2-3	TRBV15
TGTGCCAGTAGTATGTTTGGGGGGTGGACAGAGGACTACAATGAGCAGTTCTTC	CASSMFGGWTEDYNEQFF	.	.	TRBJ2-1	TRBV19
TGTGCCAGCAGCTCTCCCGGGGGTCGACTAGCGGGTGATGAGCAGTTCTTC	CASSSPGGRLAGDEQFF	.	TRBD2	TRBJ2-1	TRBV9
TGTGCCAGCAGCTTGGTCGGGACTGGAAACACCATATATTTT	CASSLVGTGNTIYF	.	.	TRBJ1-3	TRBV5-8
TGTGCCAGCAGCTCTGAACCGGGACAGGGGCCAAATAACTATGGCTACACCTTC	CASSSEPGQGPNNYGYTF	.	TRBD1	TRBJ1-2	TRBV7-9
TGTGCCAGCAGCTCGCACAGGGGACCCGGAACTGAAGCTTTCTTT	CASSSHRGPGTEAFF	.	TRBD1	TRBJ1-1	TRBV11-2